Sequencing of this TCR beta chain was carried out in a study of cytomegalovirus exposure and HLA in healthy donors. Study summary: In a previous analysis, 100 million to 140 million unique TCR beta sequences were found from 150 million to 200 million T cells. Points from the study as a whole: Researchers had no immune exposure information except CMV serostatus available. Across donors, sequencing depth was assumed by presence/absence analyses to be roughly uniform.

Trimming shortened V by 4 bases and J by 2 bases, and 9 bases separated the two germline ends. Per germline, CDR1 SGHNT and CDR2 YYREEE (reference sequence). This CDR3 region has 13 residues. In regard to this clone: No antigen is known for it. This same CDR3 is encoded by further DNA sequences in the sample.

60 Vbeta and 13 Jbeta primers were used in PCR. Method: immunoSEQ multiplex PCR; TCRdb's copy keeps in-frame clones and lacks some. Of under 200,000 clones listed, almost 85% are singletons. Specimen: PBMCs. This receptor was taken from a man between 25 and 39 years old in good health and CMV-seronegative. V usage is TRBV5-4 and J usage is TRBJ2-5, with a weak D call TRBD2 (6 bases). CDR3 amino acids: CASSLGLQETQYF. CDR3 DNA: TGTGCCAGCAGCCTGGGACTTCAAGAGACCCAGTACTTC.